One and the same sample provided the 2 T cell receptor beta chains below, sequenced in a study of cytomegalovirus exposure and HLA in healthy donors. This table comes from immunoSEQ multiplex PCR, and its TCRdb copy is limited to in-frame clones, with some not included. The profile shows some 73,000 clones, around 90% of them singletons. The sequencing input was PBMCs. These receptors all stem from a woman between 18 and 30 years old in good health and CMV-seropositive.

This rearrangement joins TRBV5-6 to TRBJ2-1; D ambiguous. Germline assignment: CDR1 SGHDT and CDR2 YYEEEE. This CDR3 spans 15 amino acids. Trimming cost V 0 bases and J 0 bases, with 7 bases left between them. CDR3 nucleotides: TGTGCCAGCAGCTTGGCACAGAGCTCCTACAATGAGCAGTTCTTC. The encoded protein is CASSLAQSSYNEQFF. The variable domain in full, completed from reference TRBV5-6 and TRBJ2-1, reads DAGVTQSPTHLIKTRGQQVTLRCSPKSGHDTVSWYQQALGQGPQFIFQYYEEEERQRGNFPDRFSGHQFPNYSSELNVNALLLGDSALYLCASSLAQSSYNEQFFGPGTRLTVL.

The chain employs TRBV5-1 and TRBJ1-1; no clear D. The V gene lost 4 bases and the J gene lost 5 bases, with 15 bases spanning the gap. The germline V gene has CDR1 SGHRS and CDR2 YFSETQ. The CDR3 contains 14 residues. The CDR3 coding sequence is TGCGCCAGCAGCCCGATGGGCCGCGGGACTGAAGCTTTCTTT. It specifies CASSPMGRGTEAFF.